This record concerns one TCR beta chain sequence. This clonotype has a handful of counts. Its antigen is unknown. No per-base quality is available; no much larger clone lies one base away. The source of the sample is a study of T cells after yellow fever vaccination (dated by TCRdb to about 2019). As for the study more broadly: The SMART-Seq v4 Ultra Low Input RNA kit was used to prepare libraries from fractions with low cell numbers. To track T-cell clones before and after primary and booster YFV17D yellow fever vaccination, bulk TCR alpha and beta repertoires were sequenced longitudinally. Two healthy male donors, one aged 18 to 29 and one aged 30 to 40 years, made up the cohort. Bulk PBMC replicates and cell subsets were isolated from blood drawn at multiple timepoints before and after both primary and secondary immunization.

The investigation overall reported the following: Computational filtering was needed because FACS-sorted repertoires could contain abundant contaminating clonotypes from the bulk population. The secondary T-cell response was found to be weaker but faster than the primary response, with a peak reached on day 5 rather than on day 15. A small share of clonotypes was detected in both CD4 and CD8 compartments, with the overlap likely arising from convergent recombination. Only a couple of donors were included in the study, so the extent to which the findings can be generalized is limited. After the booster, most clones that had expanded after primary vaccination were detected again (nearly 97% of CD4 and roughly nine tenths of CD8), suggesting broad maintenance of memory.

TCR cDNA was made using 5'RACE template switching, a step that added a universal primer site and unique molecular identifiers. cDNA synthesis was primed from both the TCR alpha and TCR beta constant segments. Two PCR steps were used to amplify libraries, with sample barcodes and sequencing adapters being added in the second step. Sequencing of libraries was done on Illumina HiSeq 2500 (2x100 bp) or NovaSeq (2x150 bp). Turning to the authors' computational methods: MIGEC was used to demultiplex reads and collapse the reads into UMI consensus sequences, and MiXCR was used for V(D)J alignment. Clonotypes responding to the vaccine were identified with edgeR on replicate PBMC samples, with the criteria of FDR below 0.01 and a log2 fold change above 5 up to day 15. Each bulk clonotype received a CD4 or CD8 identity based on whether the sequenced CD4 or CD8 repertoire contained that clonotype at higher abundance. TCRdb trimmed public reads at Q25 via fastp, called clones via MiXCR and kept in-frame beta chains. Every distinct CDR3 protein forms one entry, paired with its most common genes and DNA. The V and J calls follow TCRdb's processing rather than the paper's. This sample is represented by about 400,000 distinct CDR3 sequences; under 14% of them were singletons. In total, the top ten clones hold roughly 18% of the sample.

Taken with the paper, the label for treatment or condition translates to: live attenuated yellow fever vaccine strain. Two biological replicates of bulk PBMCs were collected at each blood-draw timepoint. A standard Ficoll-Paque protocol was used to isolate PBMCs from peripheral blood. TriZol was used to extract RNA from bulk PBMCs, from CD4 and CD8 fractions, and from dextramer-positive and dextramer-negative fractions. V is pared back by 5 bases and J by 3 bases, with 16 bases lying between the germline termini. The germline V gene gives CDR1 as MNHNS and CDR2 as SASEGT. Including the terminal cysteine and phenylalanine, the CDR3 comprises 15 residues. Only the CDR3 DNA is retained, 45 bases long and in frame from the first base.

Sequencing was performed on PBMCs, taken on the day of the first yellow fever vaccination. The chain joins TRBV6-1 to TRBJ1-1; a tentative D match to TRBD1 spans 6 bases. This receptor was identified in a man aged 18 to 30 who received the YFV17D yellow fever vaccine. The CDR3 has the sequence CASSKPLGADTEAFF. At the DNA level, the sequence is TGTGCCAGCAGTAAGCCCCTGGGGGCGGACACTGAAGCTTTCTTT.